Following are 15 T cell receptor beta chains from one sample sequenced in a study of T cell repertoires in aging, cancer and after chemotherapy. A mixed TRB-A/B primer pool amplified rearranged TRB by multiplex touch-down PCR. TCRdb independently ran MiXCR on the multiplex PCR reads; one entry per CDR3 protein. The sample gives about 13,000 distinct CDR3 sequences, about a quarter of which show up once; roughly 52% is in the top ten. Amplification of TCR beta used genomic DNA extracted from peripheral blood. Sample: blood. The receptors shown here come from a human donor in good health.

This clonotype has only a few counts. The chain has TRBV7-3 and TRBJ2-1; D is perhaps TRBD1 or TRBD2 (5 bases each). V lost 5 bases, J lost 3 bases, and 14 bases lay in between. This CDR3 is built from 15 residues. Germline V gene sequence: CDR1 SGHTA, CDR2 FQGTGA. The CDR3: CASSPTGTSYNEQFF. CDR3 in DNA: TGTGCCAGCAGCCCGACCGGGACCAGCTACAATGAGCAGTTCTTC.

V is TRBV21-1 and J is TRBJ1-1. TRBV21-1 is reported as a pseudogene. This CDR3 region has 17 residues. The CDR3 here is CASSKSTSTRRDTEAFF. CDR3 sequence (DNA): TGTGCCAGCAGCAAGAGCACATCCACGCGGAGAGACACTGAAGCTTTCTTT.

Worth noting for this clonotype: One end of the junction is discordant with germline, which a read error may explain. The V and J genes are TRBV7-3 and TRBJ2-1; 8 bases match TRBD2. Germline V gene lookup returns CDR1 SGHTA and CDR2 FQGTGA. The CDR3 has 16 residues. The CDR3 protein is CASSRDSGATSNEQFF. The CDR3, as DNA: TGCGCCAGCAGCCGGGATAGCGGGGCCACCTCCAATGAGCAGTTCTTC.

CDR3 in amino acids: CASSQVGQYGYTF. The CDR3 nucleotides are TGCGCCAGCAGCCAAGTGGGGCAGTATGGCTACACCTTC. J is TRBJ1-2 and V is TRBV4-1; a weak D match, TRBD1 (5 bases). V lost 1 base and J lost 5, with 8 bases in between. The CDR3 has 13 residues. Germline V gene data show CDR1 as MGHRA and CDR2 as YSYEKL.

This clonotype came up a few times. As DNA, the CDR3 is TGTGCCAGCAGCTTAGGGACAGGGGGTGAACAGACCCAGTACTTC. Encoded protein: CASSLGTGGEQTQYF. The chain is built from TRBV7-6 and TRBJ2-5; 10 nucleotides line up with TRBD1. The CDR3 is 15 amino acids. Germline CDR1 and CDR2: SGHVS and FNYEAQ. V gave up 1 base and J gave up 6 bases; unmatched junction bases: 5.

The table lists this clonotype with a few counts. J is TRBJ2-1 and V is TRBV5-1; D uncertain. CDR1 is SGHRS and CDR2 is YFSETQ in the germline V gene. The CDR3 is 13 amino acids. V was clipped by 1 base and J by 6 bases, with 8 bases between them. CDR3 in DNA: TGCGCCAGCAGCTTGTTCCCAGGCAATGAGCAGTTCTTC. It translates to CASSLFPGNEQFF. The variable domain in full, completed from reference TRBV5-1 and TRBJ2-1, reads KAGVTQTPRYLIKTRGQQVTLSCSPISGHRSVSWYQQTPGQGLQFLFEYFSETQRNKGNFPGRFSGRQFSNSRSEMNVSTLELGDSALYLCASSLFPGNEQFFGPGTRLTVL.

With regard to this clonotype: The junction differs from germline at one of its ends, possibly a read error. CDR3 coding DNA: TGTGTCAGCAGCCAAGACAGGGGAGGCTTTCGGCCCCAGCATTTT. It encodes CVSSQDRGGFRPQHF. V is TRBV4-3 and J is TRBJ1-5; TRBD1 matches at 8 bases. The CDR3 runs to 15 residues. Germline V gene sequence: CDR1 LGHNA, CDR2 YSLEER.

On this clonotype: One end of the junction does not line up with germline, which may come from a read error. This chain uses TRBV5-1 with TRBJ2-7, with a weak D call TRBD2 (5 bases). Germline CDR1 and CDR2: SGHRS and YFSETQ. This CDR3 spans 14 amino acids. As DNA, the CDR3 is TGTGCCAGCAGCTTGAGTGGGAGCTCCTACGAGCAGTACTTC. This translates into CASSLSGSSYEQYF.

In this sample, this clonotype turned up a few times. This chain links TRBV7-9 with TRBJ1-3; D not certain. Trimming shortened V by 0 bases and J by 0 bases, and 9 bases separated the two germline ends. Looked up from germline, CDR1 is SEHNR and CDR2 is FQNEAQ (reference sequence). The CDR3 sequence is 16 residues long. This CDR3 is CASSLALSSSGNTIYF. The CDR3 DNA is TGTGCCAGCAGCTTAGCGTTGTCAAGCTCTGGAAACACCATATATTTT.

This clonotype was seen a single time. The gene calls are TRBV25-1 and TRBJ1-1; D is unclear. Germline V lookup: CDR1 MGHDK, CDR2 SYGVNS. The CDR3 extends over 13 amino acids. V was shortened by 4 bases and J by 4 bases, with 10 bases between the two germline ends. The CDR3 DNA reads as TGTGCCAGCAGTGTAACTGCGGGCACTGAAGCTTTCTTT. Protein sequence: CASSVTAGTEAFF.

This chain connects TRBV21-1 to TRBJ1-3; TRBD1, the table's D call, was not compared with the DNA. TRBV21-1 is given as a pseudogene. The CDR3 consists of 18 residues. CDR3 region: CASSKGLGGTNSGNTIYF. The CDR3, as DNA: TGTGCCAGCAGCAAAGGGTTGGGGGGGACCAACTCTGGAAACACCATATATTTT.

This clonotype was observed a handful of times. The chain uses TRBV30 and TRBJ2-2; D remains unclear. Germline V gene lookup returns CDR1 GTSNPN and CDR2 SVGIG (reference sequence). The CDR3 is 11 amino acids. V lost 2 bases and J 7 bases, leaving 5 bases between the germline ends. In DNA form, the CDR3 reads TGTGCCTGGAGTAATTACGGGGAGCTGTTTTTT. Protein sequence: CAWSNYGELFF.

V is TRBV19 and J is TRBJ1-1; D not certain. CDR1 and CDR2 from the germline V gene are LNHDA and SQIVND (reference sequence). The V and J ends lost 5 bases and 5 bases respectively, with 15 bases between them. This CDR3 is built from 14 residues. CDR3 DNA: TGTGCCAGTAGTCCCCGGGGAGGAGGAACTGAAGCTTTCTTT. As protein: CASSPRGGGTEAFF.

A few counts support this clonotype. This rearrangement joins TRBV20-1 to TRBJ2-1; TRBD2 aligns across 10 bases. CDR3 length: 15 residues. Per the germline V gene, CDR1 is DFQATT and CDR2 is SNEGSKA (reference sequence). Germline trimming cut 6 bases from V and 4 bases from J; bases unmatched to any gene: 9. The CDR3 DNA follows: TGCAGTGCCCCCCGACTAGCGGGCCGTTACAATGAGCAGTTCTTC. It yields the protein CSAPRLAGRYNEQFF.

The chain combines TRBV5-1 with TRBJ1-6, with D possibly TRBD1 on 5 matching bases. Germline values: CDR1 SGHRS, CDR2 YFSETQ. Between the trimmed V and J ends, which lost 5 bases and 11 bases, there was a span of 8 bases. The CDR3 runs 11 residues. DNA of the CDR3: TGCGCCAGCAGAGAGGACACACCCCTCCACTTT. Amino acids: CASREDTPLHF. Together with reference TRBV5-1 and TRBJ1-6, the CDR3 gives the full variable domain: KAGVTQTPRYLIKTRGQQVTLSCSPISGHRSVSWYQQTPGQGLQFLFEYFSETQRNKGNFPGRFSGRQFSNSRSEMNVSTLELGDSALYLCASREDTPLHFGNGTRLTVT.